This TCR beta chain was obtained from a study of vaccination effects on CD4 cells after COVID-19 (dated by TCRdb to the early 2020s). Regarding the complete study: Post-vaccine samples across the study were collected a median of 72 days after the second dose, with a range of 14 to 241. Cultures from other donors in the study were sequenced using the Oncomine TCR Beta short-read assay on an Illumina iSeq 100. The full study included some eleven COVID-19 convalescent patients and several SARS-CoV-2-naive healthy vaccine recipients. SARS-CoV-2 spike-specific CD4+ TCR repertoires were compared before and after mRNA vaccination in COVID-19 convalescent patients and in infection-naive vaccine recipients. Here is what the overall study found, with its caveats: Among healthy vaccine recipients, nearly all vaccine-induced clones were SARS-CoV-2 mono-reactive, and just 1 of 255 was cross-reactive with common cold coronaviruses. Only a small number of convalescent patients were included, and no early post-infection timepoints were available, which limited the study. Clones induced by infection and clones induced by vaccination both contracted markedly at late timepoints after vaccination, which fits with T cell responses waning over time.

The ViraFEST assay stimulated PBMC with viral peptide pools and then used TCR sequencing to identify antigen-specific CD4+ T cell clonotypes by expansion. After about 9 days of culture, CD4+ T cells were isolated with the EasySep CD4+ T cell isolation kit. Each participant received two doses of an mRNA SARS-CoV-2 vaccine, either BNT162b2 or mRNA-1273. Negative nucleocapsid antibody results before and after vaccination confirmed that the healthy vaccine recipients had no prior SARS-CoV-2 infection. Roughly 2 million PBMC per well were cultured in IMDM with about 4.8% human AB serum, 8.5 to 10 IU/ml IL-2 and gentamicin, plus 10 ug/ml peptides. Half of the culture medium was replaced with fresh IL-2-containing medium on days 3 and 7. Each peptide stimulation condition was cultured in triplicate wells unless otherwise noted. Using Ficoll-Paque Plus gradient centrifugation, PBMC were separated from whole blood and then either used fresh or cryopreserved at -140C. The overlapping peptide pools covered the spike proteins of SARS-CoV-2 and of the common cold coronaviruses HCoV-NL63, HCoV-OC43 and HCoV-229E. Genomic DNA was extracted from cultured CD4+ T cells with the QIAamp micro DNA kit.

From a lookup of the germline V gene, CDR1 and CDR2 are LGHNA and YNFKEQ. The CDR3, from cysteine to phenylalanine, totals 15 residues. Only CDR3 DNA remains: 45 bases, in frame from the first base. V is shortened by 4 bases, J by 9 bases, and the region joining them spans 16 bases. Points on this clone: This receptor's antigen is unknown. The sample holds no much larger clone one base away, and base qualities are not on file.

Libraries came from the immunoSEQ multiplex PCR assay. DNA from the cultured and isolated CD4+ T cells underwent TCR beta CDR3 sequencing. The study's processing was this. Non-productive TCR sequences were removed, reads were trimmed to the CDR3 region, and CDR3s of at least 7 amino acids were retained. The MANAFEST web app was used to identify antigen-specific clonotypes by comparing expansion in peptide wells with expansion in reference cultures. Positive clones required FDR<0.05 expansion versus reference and all other wells, odds ratio above 5, and frequency above 0.1% in two replicate wells. A clonotype was called cross-reactive if it was significantly expanded both in SARS-CoV-2 spike wells and in at least one common cold coronavirus spike condition. Levenshtein distance calculated with the stringdist R package was used to assess CDR3 similarity, and unrooted trees were constructed with ape in R 3.6.1. TCRdb took over this immuneACCESS table, retaining in-frame rearrangements with V and J assigned. Such tables are incomplete; in checked studies, under half of the missing clones stem from an unresolved V gene, and the remainder is unexplained. For V, J and clone size, that table is used; D and trimming come from the DNA. The sample records roughly 63,000 clones, roughly three quarters of which are singletons. The top ten constitute less than 2.5% of the sample.

The sequencing here drew on CD4+ T cells from PBMCs cultured with HCoV-OC43 spike peptides, taken after COVID-19 vaccination. According to the study, the label for this sample's cell subset or site signals: HCoV-OC43 spike overlapping peptide pool stimulation. The TCR comes from a human donor who received a COVID-19 vaccine. The V and J segments used are TRBV4-2 and TRBJ1-6; the best D guess is TRBD1, with 5 bases matching. The CDR3 sequence is CASSLETGGASPLHF. The DNA sequence is TGTGCCAGCAGCCTAGAAACGGGGGGTGCTTCACCCCTCCACTTT.